Listed below are T cell receptor beta chains from one sample, sequenced in a study of response to subunit inactivated influenza vaccine. MiXCR, run by TCRdb on the RT-PCR reads, gives a single entry per CDR3 protein. Of about half a million distinct CDR3 sequences listed, roughly 25% are singletons. The input for sequencing was CD4+ T cells sorted from PBMCs, taken roughly 5 days after vaccination. These receptors all stem from a man over 45 who received an inactivated influenza vaccine. Each CDR3 is given with its conserved first and last residue. D genes are given only for firm matches. The size entry is marked missing in some rows and otherwise reads once, few, many or a size class.

>once|TRBJ2-5|TRBV27|TRBD2
TGTGCCAGCAGTCGTAGACCCTGGGAGGGCCAAGAGACCCAGTACTTC
CASSRRPWEGQETQYF
>few|TRBJ2-2|TRBV5-1|NA
TGCGCCAGCAGCAAGGGACAGAACACCGGGGAGCTGTTTTTT
CASSKGQNTGELFF
>NA|TRBJ2-1|TRBV4-3|TRBD1
TGCGCCAGCAGCCAAGGACAGGGTTGGCATGAGCAGTTCTTC
CASSQGQGWHEQFF
>few|TRBJ2-3|TRBV29-1|NA
TGCAGCGTTGTGGGGGGGCGGGGAAGCACAGATACGCAGTATTTT
CSVVGGRGSTDTQYF
>few|TRBJ1-6|TRBV6-5|TRBD1
TGTGCCAGCAGTTACGATAAAGGACAGGGTAATTCACCCCTCCACTTT
CASSYDKGQGNSPLHF
>few|TRBJ2-3|TRBV29-1|TRBD2
TGCAGCGTTGATTTACTAGCGGGATTTTTCCCAACCACAGATACGCAGTATTTT
CSVDLLAGFFPTTDTQYF
>NA|TRBJ2-5|TRBV7-9|TRBD2
TGTGCCAGCAGCCGGACTAGCGGGGGGGAGACCCAGTACTTC
CASSRTSGGETQYF
>NA|TRBJ2-5|TRBV15|NA
TGTGCCACCAGCTCGTCGAATTTAGTCCAAGAGACCCAGTACTTC
CATSSSNLVQETQYF
>NA|TRBJ1-5|TRBV27|TRBD1
TGTGCCAGCAGTTCCGACAGGGTCGGGAATCAGCCCCAGCATTTT
CASSSDRVGNQPQHF
>NA|TRBJ2-7|TRBV5-8|NA
TGTGCCAGCATCGTAAGTCCAGGGTCCCGCGAGCAGTACTTC
CASIVSPGSREQYF
>NA|TRBJ2-2|TRBV20-1|NA
TGCAGTGCTAGAGAAGGGCAGAAGAACACCGGGGAGCTGTTTTTT
CSAREGQKNTGELFF
>NA|TRBJ2-3|TRBV18|NA
TGTGCCAGCTCACCACCTTGGAGGGGGGAGACGCAGTATTTT
CASSPPWRGETQYF
>few|TRBJ2-1|TRBV5-5|TRBD2
TGTGCCAGCCGGGAAGCGGGAGGGGCCTACAATGAGCAGTTCTTC
CASREAGGAYNEQFF
>NA|TRBJ1-1|TRBV5-4|NA
TGTGCCAGCAGCGCACAGGGAAGGGCTGAAGCTTTCTTT
CASSAQGRAEAFF
>NA|TRBJ2-1|TRBV28|TRBD2
TGTGCCAGCAGTTTTTCTAGCGGTTCCTACAATGAGCAGTTCTTC
CASSFSSGSYNEQFF
>many|TRBJ2-2|TRBV4-2|TRBD1
TGTGCCAGCAGCGCCCCTTGGACAGGGGGGACCGGGGAGCTGTTTTTT
CASSAPWTGGTGELFF
>NA|TRBJ2-4|TRBV4-1|NA
TGCGCCAGCAGCCAAGGGCCTACTGGTGGTGTTCAGTACTTC
CASSQGPTGGVQYF
>few|TRBJ2-1|TRBV6-2/TRBV6-3|NA
TGTGCCAGCAAGTGGGCCAGGGGGGTTTACAATGAGCAGTTCTTC
CASKWARGVYNEQFF
>few|TRBJ2-5|TRBV20-1|TRBD1
TGCAGTGCCAGGGACAGGGTGAAATCAATGGAGACCCAGTACTTC
CSARDRVKSMETQYF
>NA|TRBJ2-5|TRBV25-1|TRBD1
TGTGCCAAGGGGACAGGGTGGGAGACCCAGTACTTC
CAKGTGWETQYF
>NA|TRBJ2-7|TRBV4-1|TRBD2
TGCGCCAGCAGCCAACACCTCCCGGGACTAGGGGGATACGAGCAGTACTTC
CASSQHLPGLGGYEQYF
>few|TRBJ2-7|TRBV20-1|TRBD2
TGCAGTGCTAGAAGACTAGCGGGAGTACATGAGTACTTC
CSARRLAGVHEYF
>NA|TRBJ2-3|TRBV4-2|TRBD2
TGTGCCAGCAGCCAAGATGTGACTAGCGGGATGGTCACAGATACGCAGTATTTT
CASSQDVTSGMVTDTQYF
>few|TRBJ2-1|TRBV4-1|TRBD1
TGCGCCAGCAGCCCAACCGGGACAGTCCCGGCCAATGAGCAGTTCTTC
CASSPTGTVPANEQFF
>NA|TRBJ2-7|TRBV15|TRBD1
TGTGCCACCTCGGGACAGGGGGCCGAGCAGTACTTC
CATSGQGAEQYF
>few|TRBJ1-5|TRBV7-3|NA
TGTGCCAGCAGCTTAACTCTTGATCAGCCCCAGCATTTT
CASSLTLDQPQHF
>few|TRBJ2-3|TRBV20-1|TRBD1
TGCAGTGCTTTACCGGGACAGGGGGCGGAAGATACGCAGTATTTT
CSALPGQGAEDTQYF
>once|TRBJ2-5|TRBV12-3/TRBV12-4|TRBD2
TGTGCCACAAACCCGGGACTAGCGGGGAAAGAGACCCAGTACTTC
CATNPGLAGKETQYF
>NA|TRBJ2-7|TRBV20-1|TRBD2
TGCAGTGCTACCGATTCCGGGACTAGCGCCGCCTACGAGCAGTACTTC
CSATDSGTSAAYEQYF
>NA|TRBJ2-1|TRBV7-7|TRBD2
TGTGCCAGCAGCACGACTAGCGGTCGAGGCAATGAGCAGTTCTTC
CASSTTSGRGNEQFF
>NA|TRBJ1-2|TRBV4-1|TRBD1
TGCGCCAGCAGCCAACCCGGGACAGGGGCTAACTATGGCTACACCTTC
CASSQPGTGANYGYTF
>few|TRBJ1-5|TRBV29-1|NA
TGCAGCGTTAGGGACTCCGGCAATCAGCCCCAGCATTTT
CSVRDSGNQPQHF
>NA|TRBJ2-5|TRBV7-9|NA
TGTGCCAGCAGCGGACTATCGGAGACCCAGTACTTC
CASSGLSETQYF
>NA|TRBJ1-2|TRBV4-3|TRBD1
TGCGCCAGCAGCCAAGATTGGGGACAGGATGGTGGCTACACCTTC
CASSQDWGQDGGYTF
>NA|TRBJ2-3|TRBV6-5|TRBD1
TGTGCCAGCAGTTACTCGAACAGGGGAAGCACAGATACGCAGTATTTT
CASSYSNRGSTDTQYF
>few|TRBJ2-3|TRBV11-1|TRBD2
TGTGCCAGCAGCTACCGGACTAGCGGGAGGGCCGGGGATACGCAGTATTTT
CASSYRTSGRAGDTQYF
>few|TRBJ2-3|TRBV30|NA
TGTGCCTGGAGTGCCCTTGGCGGCACAGATACGCAGTATTTT
CAWSALGGTDTQYF
>NA|TRBJ2-7|TRBV15|NA
TGTGCCACCAGCAGAGCTGTGGGCTTTTACGAGCAGTACTTC
CATSRAVGFYEQYF
>many|TRBJ2-5|TRBV5-5|TRBD2
TGTGCCAGCAGCTCACCGACTAGCGGGGGTAGGCAAGAGACCCAGTACTTC
CASSSPTSGGRQETQYF
>few|TRBJ2-1|TRBV2|NA
TGTGCCAGCAGCGGGACGGAGCCCTACTACAATGAGCAGTTCTTC
CASSGTEPYYNEQFF
>many|TRBJ2-5|TRBV27|NA
TGTGCCAGCAGTCCCACCAGTGCGGGTTTAGAGACCCAGTACTTC
CASSPTSAGLETQYF
>NA|TRBJ2-7|TRBV11-3|TRBD2
TGTGCCAGCAGCCCGGGACTAGCGGTCTCCTACGAGCAGTACTTC
CASSPGLAVSYEQYF
>once|TRBJ1-2|TRBV3-1|NA
TGTGCCAGCAGCCAAGATCAGGGGTACTATGGCTACACCTTC
CASSQDQGYYGYTF
>few|TRBJ2-3|TRBV12-3/TRBV12-4|NA
TGTGCCAGCAGTTTATCTCGGGGAGATACGCAGTATTTT
CASSLSRGDTQYF
>NA|TRBJ2-1|TRBV20-1|TRBD2
TGCAGTGCTCCCAGTGCCGGGGGGAAGAACAATGAGCAGTTCTTC
CSAPSAGGKNNEQFF
>few|TRBJ2-2|TRBV7-3|NA
TGTGCCAGCAGCCGTAATGGGCGGGAGAACACCGGGGAGCTGTTTTTT
CASSRNGRENTGELFF
>NA|TRBJ2-2|TRBV5-1|NA
TGCGCCAGCAGCCCTAGACACACGGGGTTAGCCGGGGAGCTGTTTTTT
CASSPRHTGLAGELFF
>NA|TRBJ2-7|TRBV6-2/TRBV6-3|TRBD1
TGTGCCAGCAGCCCTCGGGGAGGACAGGGGGCCAGCGAGCAGTACTTC
CASSPRGGQGASEQYF
>few|TRBJ1-1|TRBV7-2|TRBD1
TGTGCCAGCAGCTTCCAGACAGGGGGCTCTGAAGCTTTCTTT
CASSFQTGGSEAFF
>once|TRBJ1-5|TRBV4-2|NA
TGTGCCAGCAGCCAAGATCGGGGGGTTAACAATCAGCCCCAGCATTTT
CASSQDRGVNNQPQHF
>few|TRBJ1-1|TRBV20-1|TRBD1
TGCAGTGCGACAGGGGGAGAGATGAACACTGAAGCTTTCTTT
CSATGGEMNTEAFF
>NA|TRBJ1-5|TRBV2|TRBD1
TGTGCCAGCAGAGCCGGGACAGACAATCAGCCCCAGCATTTT
CASRAGTDNQPQHF
>few|TRBJ2-1|TRBV7-2|NA
TGTGCCAGCAGCTTAATTGGCCCCGCCTACAATGAGCAGTTCTTC
CASSLIGPAYNEQFF
>NA|TRBJ1-4|TRBV29-1|NA
TGCAGCGTTGGGTTTCGCACTAATGAAAAACTGTTTTTT
CSVGFRTNEKLFF
>many|TRBJ2-1|TRBV3-1|NA
TGTGCCAGCAGCCAACCAATTAGCTCCTACAATGAGCAGTTCTTC
CASSQPISSYNEQFF